What follows are 20 T cell receptor beta chains derived from one specimen sequenced in a study of T cell responses to AZD1222 COVID-19 vaccine. Generated by immunoSEQ multiplex PCR, the TCRdb table keeps only in-frame clones and is missing some. Of more than 100,000 clones in the sample, over 80% were seen once. The sequences come from peripheral blood, collected on day 0 of AZD1222 vaccination. These receptors all stem from an adult in good health.

This clone has just a few counts. V usage is TRBV9 and J usage is TRBJ2-1; 13 positions match TRBD2. The CDR3 has 15 amino acids. Per the germline V gene, CDR1 is SGDLS and CDR2 is YYNGEE. The J segment lost 7 bases and the V segment lost 5 bases, leaving 6 bases of the junction unmatched. Here the CDR3 reads CASSPGTSGANEQFF. CDR3 coding DNA: TGTGCCAGCAGTCCAGGGACTAGCGGGGCGAATGAGCAGTTCTTC. The full variable domain, in which reference TRBV9 and TRBJ2-1 provide the parts outside the CDR3, is DSGVTQTPKHLITATGQRVTLRCSPRSGDLSVYWYQQSLDQGLQFLIQYYNGEERAKGNILERFSAQQFPDLHSELNLSSLELGDSALYFCASSPGTSGANEQFFGPGTRLTVL.

The chain recombines TRBV5-4 with TRBJ1-1, with D tentatively TRBD1 (5 bases). CDR1 is SGHNT, CDR2 YYREEE, per germline (reference sequence). The CDR3 has 14 amino acids. The V gene lost 4 bases and the J gene lost 11 bases, with 21 bases spanning the gap. CDR3 loop: CASSRTGGDPVAFF. CDR3 DNA: TGTGCCAGCAGCCGCACCGGGGGGGACCCTGTGGCTTTCTTT.

This clone was seen a handful of times. The gene calls are TRBV24-1 and TRBJ2-1, with 10 positions matching TRBD2. Germline CDR1 and CDR2: KGHDR and SFDVKD. CDR3 length: 18 residues. J lost 0 bases, V lost 2 bases, and 6 bases had no gene match. The CDR3 sequence: CATSDSGLADRSYNEQFF. CDR3 nucleotides: TGTGCCACCAGTGATTCCGGACTAGCGGATCGCTCCTACAATGAGCAGTTCTTC.

The gene calls are TRBV29-1 and TRBJ2-3; 7 bases match TRBD2. V lost 7 bases and J lost 0; bases outside the gene matches: 4. This CDR3 comprises 13 residues. Germline CDR1 reads SQVTM; CDR2 reads ANQGSEA. The CDR3 DNA is TGCAGCGCGGGCGGGGGAAGCACAGATACGCAGTATTTT. Its protein is CSAGGGSTDTQYF.

The chain joins TRBV27 to TRBJ1-6; D is ambiguous. The CDR3 consists of 14 residues. V dropped 3 bases and J dropped 14 bases, with 17 bases sitting between them. The germline CDR1 and CDR2 sequences are MNHEY and SMNVEV (reference sequence). This CDR3 reads CASSLGGSRKTLHF. The CDR3 DNA sequence: TGTGCCAGCAGTTTGGGAGGGTCGAGGAAAACCCTCCACTTT.

This rearrangement joins TRBV2 to TRBJ2-5; 8 nucleotides line up with TRBD2. Germline assignment: CDR1 SNHLY and CDR2 FYNNEI. This CDR3 contains 17 residues. V shed 2 bases, J shed 2 bases, and the junction held 10 bases outside the gene matches. In DNA, the CDR3 is TGTGCCAGCAGTGAATTTGGTAGCGGGGAAATACAAGAGACCCAGTACTTC. It codes for CASSEFGSGEIQETQYF.

The chain recombines TRBV7-2 with TRBJ1-1, with D perhaps matching TRBD1 (5 bases). From germline, CDR1 is SGHTA and CDR2 FQGNSA. This CDR3 region has 14 residues. Trimming took off 1 base at V and 2 bases at J, with 8 bases between the two ends. The CDR3 sequence is CASSLGQTNTEAFF. CDR3 DNA sequence: TGTGCCAGCAGCTTAGGACAGACCAACACTGAAGCTTTCTTT. Full variable domain (outside the CDR3, taken from reference TRBV7-2 and TRBJ1-1): GAGVSQSPSNKVTEKGKDVELRCDPISGHTALYWYRQSLGQGLEFLIYFQGNSAPDKSGLPSDRFSAERTGGSVSTLTIQRTQQEDSAVYLCASSLGQTNTEAFFGQGTRLTVV.

The V and J genes are TRBV24-1 and TRBJ2-2; D possibly corresponds to TRBD1 (5 bases). This CDR3 comprises 15 residues. V shed 0 bases and J shed 3 bases, with 7 bases lying between them. Per the germline V gene, CDR1 is KGHDR and CDR2 is SFDVKD. CDR3 in amino acids: CATSDLGADTGELFF. CDR3 in DNA: TGTGCCACCAGTGATTTGGGGGCGGACACCGGGGAGCTGTTTTTT.

The chain uses TRBV3-1 (or the pseudogene TRBV3-2) and TRBJ1-1; D is possibly TRBD1 (6 bases). V lost 0 bases and J 3 bases, leaving 17 bases between the germline ends. CDR1 is LGHDT and CDR2 is YNNKEL in the germline V gene (reference sequence). The CDR3 length is 17 residues. CDR3 DNA sequence: TGTGCCAGCAGCCAAGAAGGGCGGGGGGCGAGTGACACTGAAGCTTTCTTT. It translates to CASSQEGRGASDTEAFF.

This clone was recorded a few times. This rearrangement joins TRBV6-6 to TRBJ2-3, with 14 bases fitting TRBD2. The CDR3 totals 17 residues. V gave up 5 bases and J gave up 0 bases; unmatched junction bases: 4. The germline V gene has CDR1 MNHNY and CDR2 SVGAGI (reference sequence). The CDR3 protein is CASSRTSGGSSTDTQYF. DNA for the CDR3: TGTGCCAGCAGTCGGACTAGCGGGGGGTCTAGCACAGATACGCAGTATTTT.

This rearrangement joins TRBV10-2 to TRBJ2-3; D gene unclear. The CDR3 has 13 amino acids. With 6 bases removed from V and 1 base from J, the gap between germline ends came to 8 bases. The germline V gene encodes CDR1 WSHSY and CDR2 SAAADI. CDR3 sequence: CASRSDGTDTQYF. In DNA, the CDR3 is TGCGCCAGCAGATCAGACGGCACAGATACGCAGTATTTT.

A note on this clone: The sample carries other DNA sequences with the same CDR3. V gene TRBV5-4 combines with J gene TRBJ2-7; D perhaps matches TRBD2 (6 bases). The CDR3 consists of 15 residues. The germline V gene encodes CDR1 SGHNT and CDR2 YYREEE (reference sequence). The V end was cut by 4 bases, the J end by 0 bases, with 14 bases between. The CDR3 bases are TGTGCCAGCAGCCCTGGTGGGAGGAGCTCCTACGAGCAGTACTTC. Its translation is CASSPGGRSSYEQYF. Based on the CDR3 plus reference TRBV5-4 and TRBJ2-7, the full variable domain is ETGVTQSPTHLIKTRGQQVTLRCSSQSGHNTVSWYQQALGQGPQFIFQYYREEENGRGNFPPRFSGLQFPNYSSELNVNALELDDSALYLCASSPGGRSSYEQYFGPGTRLTVT.

This chain connects TRBV19 to TRBJ2-1; perhaps D is TRBD1 or TRBD2 (6 bases each). This CDR3 has 14 amino acids. Germline V gene data show CDR1 as LNHDA and CDR2 as SQIVND (reference sequence). V was shortened by 6 bases and J by 6 bases, with 15 bases between the two germline ends. CDR3 nucleotide sequence: TGTGCCAGTAGCCGGTTCGGGGGCCCCAATGAGCAGTTCTTC. It is translated as CASSRFGGPNEQFF.

The CDR3 DNA reads TGTGCTAGTGGTTTGGTACCCAGCGCGGGGCAGCCCCAGCATTTT. Encoded protein: CASGLVPSAGQPQHF. The rearrangement uses TRBV12-5 and TRBJ1-5; D gene uncertain. The CDR3 runs 15 residues. The V gene lost 0 bases and the J gene lost 7 bases, with 13 bases spanning the gap. Germline V gene data show CDR1 as LGHNT and CDR2 as FRNRAP.

The rearrangement uses TRBV10-1 and TRBJ1-1; TRBD1 might be the D (6 bases). Looked up from germline, CDR1 is WNHNN and CDR2 is SYGVQD (reference sequence). This CDR3 has 13 residues. Trimming removed 6 bases from V and 1 base from J, with 9 bases in between. In DNA, the CDR3 is TGCGCCAGCAGCGGACAGTCGAACACTGAAGCTTTCTTT. Its protein is CASSGQSNTEAFF.

V usage is TRBV10-3 and J usage is TRBJ1-3, with no clear D. CDR3 size: 14 residues. Deletions cut 4 bases from V and 0 bases from J, with 7 bases between. Germline loops: CDR1 ENHRY, CDR2 SYGVKD. CDR3 residues: CAISVSSSGNTIYF. CDR3 DNA sequence: TGTGCCATCAGTGTCAGCAGCTCTGGAAACACCATATATTTT.

This clone has a single count. The J gene is TRBJ2-7, the V gene TRBV1. TRBV1 corresponds to a pseudogene. CDR3 length equals 15 residues. The CDR3 reads CTSSRPGGGSYEQYF. For the CDR3, the DNA is TGCACCAGCAGCCGTCCTGGAGGGGGGTCCTACGAGCAGTACTTC.

V and J are TRBV7-2 and TRBJ1-3; the D is unclear. There are 14 residues in the CDR3. Germline values: CDR1 SGHTA, CDR2 FQGNSA. V shed 1 base and J shed 8 bases, with 12 bases lying between them. Written as DNA, the CDR3 is TGTGCCAGCAGCTTAGGGCCTCAGCGGGACACCATATATTTT. Translating it yields CASSLGPQRDTIYF.

This clone occurred once. V and J are TRBV10-3 and TRBJ1-4; D might be TRBD1 (6 bases). The V end was cut by 0 bases, the J end by 3 bases, with 8 bases between. The CDR3 is 15 amino acids. Per germline, CDR1 ENHRY and CDR2 SYGVKD. DNA of the CDR3: TGTGCCATCAGTGAGTCAGGGACACCTAATGAAAAACTGTTTTTT. Protein sequence: CAISESGTPNEKLFF.

The chain joins TRBV30 to TRBJ2-7; 10 bases fit TRBD1. V trimming: 3 bases; J trimming: 3 bases; junction bases outside the gene matches: 5. The germline V gene encodes CDR1 GTSNPN and CDR2 SVGIG (reference sequence). This CDR3 comprises 14 residues. The CDR3: CAWRSRTGGYEQYF. The CDR3 nucleotides read TGTGCCTGGAGATCCCGGACAGGGGGCTACGAGCAGTACTTC.